The following is a T cell receptor beta chain sequence with its context. Its antigen is unidentified. This sample's time point: persistent/refractory GD, antithyroid drugs over 5 years with positive TRAb. There was RNA extracted from PBMCs, and the TCR library was made from it. This record belongs to a study of regulatory T cells in long-lasting Graves disease. Looking at the study overall: Over 5 years on antithyroid drugs plus positive TSH receptor antibodies marked Graves' disease as persistent.

The CDR3 is made up of 13 amino acids. Trimming took off 0 bases at V and 5 bases at J, with 11 bases between the two ends. The V gene's germline CDR1 is DFQATT and CDR2 SNEGSKA (reference sequence). Findings and caveats of the study: Persistent-disease Graves' patients showed less TCR diversity than new cases.

Relying on iRepertoire HTBI primers and Arm-PCR of CDR3 regions, the team built TCR beta libraries. TCRdb processed the multiplex PCR reads anew with MiXCR; each CDR3 protein has one entry. The table records 420,000 or so distinct CDR3 sequences, around 24% of them present only once. The V gene is TRBV20-1, the J gene TRBJ2-7, with D uncertain. This sample comprised peripheral blood mononuclear cells (PBMCs), obtained when the disease was refractory, from a patient treated with antithyroid drugs. The origin of this receptor is a female donor with Graves disease. The CDR3 nucleotides are TGCAGTGCTAGAGATCTCCCCTCAAACGAGCAGTACTTC. This encodes CSARDLPSNEQYF.